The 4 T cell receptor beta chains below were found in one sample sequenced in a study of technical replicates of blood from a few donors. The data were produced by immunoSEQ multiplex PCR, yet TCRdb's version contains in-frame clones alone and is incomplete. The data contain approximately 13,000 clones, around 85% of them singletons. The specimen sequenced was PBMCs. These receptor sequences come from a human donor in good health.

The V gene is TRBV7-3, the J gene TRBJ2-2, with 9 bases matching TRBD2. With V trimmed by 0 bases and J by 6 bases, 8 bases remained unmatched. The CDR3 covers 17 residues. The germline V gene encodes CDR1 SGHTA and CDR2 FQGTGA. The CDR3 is CASSLTSGSFLPGELFF. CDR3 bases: TGTGCCAGCAGCTTAACTAGCGGGAGCTTCCTACCCGGGGAGCTGTTTTTT.

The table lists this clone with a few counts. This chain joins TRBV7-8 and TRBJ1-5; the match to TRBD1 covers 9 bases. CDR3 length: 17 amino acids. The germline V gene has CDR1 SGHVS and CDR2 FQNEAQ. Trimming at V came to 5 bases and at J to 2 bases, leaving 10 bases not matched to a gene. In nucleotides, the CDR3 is TGTGCCAGCAGCCTCCCGATGAGGACAGGGGGCAATCAGCCCCAGCATTTT. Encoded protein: CASSLPMRTGGNQPQHF. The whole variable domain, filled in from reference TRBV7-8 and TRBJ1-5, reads GAGVSQSPRYKVAKRGQDVALRCDPISGHVSLFWYQQALGQGPEFLTYFQNEAQLDKSGLPSDRFFAERPEGSVSTLKIQRTQQEDSAVYLCASSLPMRTGGNQPQHFGDGTRLSIL.

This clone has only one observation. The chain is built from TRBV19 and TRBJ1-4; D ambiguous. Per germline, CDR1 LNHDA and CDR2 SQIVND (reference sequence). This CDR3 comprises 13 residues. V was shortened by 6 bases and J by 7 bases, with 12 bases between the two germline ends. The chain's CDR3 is CASRRGMGEKLFF. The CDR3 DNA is TGTGCCAGTAGGCGGGGAATGGGTGAAAAACTGTTTTTT. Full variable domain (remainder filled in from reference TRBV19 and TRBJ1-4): DGGITQSPKYLFRKEGQNVTLSCEQNLNHDAMYWYRQDPGQGLRLIYYSQIVNDFQKGDIAEGYSVSREKKESFPLTVTSAQKNPTAFYLCASRRGMGEKLFFGSGTQLSVL.

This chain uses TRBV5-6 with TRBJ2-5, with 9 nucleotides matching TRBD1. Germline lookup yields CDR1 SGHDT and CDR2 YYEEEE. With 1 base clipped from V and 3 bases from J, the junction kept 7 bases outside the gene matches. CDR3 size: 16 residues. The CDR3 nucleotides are TGTGCCAGCAGCTTGCTGGGGACAGGGTGGGAAGAGACCCAGTACTTC. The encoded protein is CASSLLGTGWEETQYF.